A single sample is the source of the 22 T cell receptor beta chains below, sequenced in a study of Ad26.COV2.S vaccination and SARS-CoV-2 variants. Clones were read by immunoSEQ multiplex PCR, and TCRdb kept only the in-frame ones, dropping some. The sample has around 450,000 clones; about 88% are singletons. Noted treatment: some 19 received Ad26.COV2.S at low or high dose, single or two shots; several received placebo; per-sample allocation not given. Samples analyzed were those drawn on day 63 after the first vaccine or placebo injection. This material consisted of peripheral blood, taken in a trial of Ad26.COV2.S vaccine versus placebo. The receptor source for this set is a person aged 18-60 years who received the Ad26.COV2.S COVID-19 vaccine or a placebo.

The chain carries TRBV7-2 and TRBJ2-7; TRBD2 might be the D (7 bases). Germline CDR1 and CDR2: SGHTA and FQGNSA. Trimming stripped 1 base from V and 3 bases from J, with 16 bases between. The CDR3 spans 16 residues. The CDR3 DNA is TGTGCCAGCAGCTTAGATGGCGGCGGGGGCTTCTACGAGCAGTACTTC. Protein: CASSLDGGGGFYEQYF.

CDR3 amino acids: CASSLAPGLAPGELFF. CDR3 sequence (DNA): TGTGCCAGCAGCTTAGCACCGGGACTAGCCCCCGGGGAGCTGTTTTTT. The chain uses TRBV7-3 and TRBJ2-2, with 9 bases matching TRBD2. The CDR3 runs to 16 residues. The ends lost 2 bases at V and 6 bases at J; junction bases unmatched: 7. Germline CDR1 SGHTA, CDR2 FQGTGA.

This chain uses TRBV5-6 with TRBJ1-5, with D possibly matching TRBD1 (6 bases). V was trimmed by 4 bases and J by 3 bases, leaving 8 bases between them. The CDR3 consists of 13 residues. Germline V gene lookup returns CDR1 SGHDT and CDR2 YYEEEE. The CDR3 loop is CASSRGDNQPQHF. CDR3 DNA sequence: TGTGCCAGCAGCAGGGGGGACAATCAGCCCCAGCATTTT.

The V gene is TRBV10-1, the J gene TRBJ2-1; 12 nucleotides align to TRBD2. The V and J ends lost 0 bases and 4 bases, in that order; junction bases with no gene match: 7. The CDR3 extends over 18 amino acids. Germline V lookup: CDR1 WNHNN, CDR2 SYGVQD (reference sequence). The CDR3 reads CASSESPGLAGSYNEQFF. The CDR3 DNA sequence: TGCGCCAGCAGTGAGTCTCCCGGACTAGCGGGGTCATACAATGAGCAGTTCTTC.

The rearrangement joins TRBV5-4 to TRBJ1-1; the D is unclear. Trimming took 2 bases from V and 5 from J, leaving 10 bases between them. In germline, CDR1 is SGHNT, CDR2 YYREEE (reference sequence). This CDR3 comprises 13 residues. CDR3 nucleotide sequence: TGTGCCAGCAGCTTTTTGGGTGGTACTGAAGCTTTCTTT. Translated, it gives CASSFLGGTEAFF.

The V gene is TRBV30, the J gene TRBJ1-6; tentatively, D is TRBD1 (6 bases). The CDR3 totals 14 residues. Germline assignment: CDR1 GTSNPN and CDR2 SVGIG (reference sequence). The V gene lost 5 bases and the J gene lost 7 bases, with 15 bases spanning the gap. CDR3 sequence: CAWRTGTQNSPLHF. CDR3 DNA: TGTGCCTGGCGTACCGGGACACAAAATTCACCCCTCCACTTT. The whole variable domain, filled in from reference TRBV30 and TRBJ1-6, reads SQTIHQWPATLVQPVGSPLSLECTVEGTSNPNLYWYRQAAGRGLQLLFYSVGIGQISSEVPQNLSASRPQDRQFILSSKKLLLSDSGFYLCAWRTGTQNSPLHFGNGTRLTVT.

The chain has TRBV5-5 and TRBJ2-7; no definite D call. The CDR3 sequence is 15 residues long. The V and J ends lost 2 bases and 2 bases respectively, with 14 bases between them. Per germline, CDR1 SGHKS and CDR2 YYEKEE (reference sequence). The CDR3 is CASSFLPSTTYEQYF. In nucleotides, the CDR3 is TGTGCCAGCAGCTTTCTCCCATCGACGACCTACGAGCAGTACTTC.

This chain joins TRBV27 and TRBJ2-5; the D gene is possibly TRBD2 (5 bases). Germline V lookup: CDR1 MNHEY, CDR2 SMNVEV (reference sequence). V was trimmed by 6 bases and J by 2 bases, leaving 10 bases between them. This CDR3 is built from 13 residues. DNA for the CDR3: TGTGCCAGCAGACCAGGAGGTCAAGAGACCCAGTACTTC. It is translated as CASRPGGQETQYF.

The J gene is TRBJ1-2, the V gene TRBV7-9, with D maybe TRBD1 (6 bases). Trimming removed 5 bases from V and 5 bases from J, with 18 bases in between. Looked up from germline, CDR1 is SEHNR and CDR2 is FQNEAQ (reference sequence). This CDR3 is 15 amino acids long. The CDR3 nucleotides read TGTGCCAGCAGCCCCTGGAGGACAGATGAATATGGCTACACCTTC. Protein: CASSPWRTDEYGYTF.

The V call is TRBV27, the J call TRBJ2-1, with D possibly matching TRBD2 (5 bases). CDR1 and CDR2 (germline): MNHEY, SMNVEV (reference sequence). Trimming stripped 3 bases from V and 0 bases from J, with 21 bases between. This CDR3 contains 19 residues. The CDR3 coding sequence is TGTGCCAGCAGTTTTCGGGCTAGCCAGGCCTTAAGCTCCTACAATGAGCAGTTCTTC. As protein: CASSFRASQALSSYNEQFF.

This sequence joins TRBV20-1 and TRBJ2-1; no definite D call. The CDR3 contains 11 residues. Germline V CDR1 and CDR2: DFQATT, SNEGSKA (reference sequence). The V end lost 2 bases, the J end lost 9 bases, and 8 bases lay between the germline ends. CDR3 nucleotides: TGCAGTGCTAGATCCCATCGTGAGCAGTTCTTC. Translating gives CSARSHREQFF.

This clone was seen more than once but under ten times. This chain uses TRBV11-2 with TRBJ2-7; D is unclear. This CDR3 is built from 11 residues. V lost 1 base and J lost 10, with 8 bases in between. The germline V gene encodes CDR1 SGHAT and CDR2 FQNNGV. CDR3 DNA sequence: TGTGCCAGCAGCTTAGGGGCGAAACAGTACTTC. This translates into CASSLGAKQYF.

This chain links TRBV7-8 with TRBJ1-1, with D possibly matching TRBD1 (5 bases). Germline V lookup: CDR1 SGHVS, CDR2 FQNEAQ. This CDR3 is 14 amino acids long. V dropped 4 bases and J dropped 4 bases, with 13 bases sitting between them. As DNA, the CDR3 is TGTGCCAGCAGCTCCACCTTTGGGGGCACTGAAGCTTTCTTT. Protein: CASSSTFGGTEAFF.

This chain joins TRBV30 and TRBJ2-4; possible D gene TRBD2, 6 bases. Per germline, CDR1 GTSNPN and CDR2 SVGIG (reference sequence). The CDR3 length is 15 residues. The V and J ends lost 3 bases and 4 bases respectively, with 16 bases between them. In DNA, the CDR3 is TGTGCCTGGAGCCCCCCCGGGACTTCGAAAAACATTCAGTACTTC. This translates into CAWSPPGTSKNIQYF.

CDR3 coding DNA: TGTGCCAGCAGCTCCCAGGGGTTCGGGGATTCACCCCTCCACTTT. Translation: CASSSQGFGDSPLHF. This sequence joins TRBV11-2 and TRBJ1-6, with D perhaps matching TRBD1 (6 bases). This CDR3 region has 15 residues. V lost 4 bases, J lost 8 bases, and 15 bases lay in between. Germline CDR1 is SGHAT and CDR2 is FQNNGV.

The rearrangement uses TRBV5-5 and TRBJ1-2; D call uncertain. Germline CDR1 is SGHKS and CDR2 is YYEKEE (reference sequence). The CDR3 covers 15 residues. With 4 bases removed from V and 8 bases from J, the gap between germline ends came to 21 bases. This CDR3 is CASSPMGRGDGGYTF. The CDR3 region has the DNA TGTGCCAGCAGCCCCATGGGTCGGGGAGATGGGGGCTACACCTTC.

The DNA of the CDR3 is TGCGCCAGCAGCCAAGCCGTACTTAATGAAAAACTGTTTTTT. Its protein product is CASSQAVLNEKLFF. The genes are TRBV4-1 and TRBJ1-4; no definite D call. The ends were cut back, 1 base at V and 4 bases at J, with 7 bases in the middle. In germline, CDR1 is MGHRA, CDR2 YSYEKL. The CDR3 length is 14 residues.

This clone turned up a few times. The chain links TRBV7-6 to TRBJ2-2, with 11 bases aligning to TRBD2. After removal of 3 bases from V and 5 bases from J, the junction contained 5 bases not matched to a gene. This CDR3 comprises 16 residues. Per the germline V gene, CDR1 is SGHVS and CDR2 is FNYEAQ. The CDR3 here is CASSFGTSGGTGELFF. As DNA, the CDR3 is TGTGCCAGCAGCTTTGGGACTAGCGGTGGGACCGGGGAGCTGTTTTTT.

The chain is built from TRBV5-4 and TRBJ2-6; 8 positions match TRBD1. The germline gives CDR1 SGHNT, CDR2 YYREEE (reference sequence). The CDR3 consists of 16 residues. V was pared by 5 bases and J by 1 base, with 5 bases of the junction left unmatched. CDR3: CASRGTGLSGANVLTF. The CDR3 coding sequence is TGTGCCAGCAGGGGGACAGGATTATCTGGGGCCAACGTCCTGACTTTC.

V is TRBV28 and J is TRBJ2-3; 9 bases fit TRBD2. The germline V gene encodes CDR1 MDHEN and CDR2 SYDVKM. The CDR3 consists of 14 residues. J gave up 3 bases and V 4 bases, and 2 bases lay outside the gene matches. The CDR3 DNA is TGTGCCAGCAGTTCTGCGGGAGGGACAGATACGCAGTATTTT. Amino acids: CASSSAGGTDTQYF.

V is TRBV19 and J is TRBJ1-2; D uncertain. The germline CDR1 and CDR2 sequences are LNHDA and SQIVND (reference sequence). The CDR3 length is 13 residues. The germline V and J ends were trimmed by 9 bases and 6 bases, with 17 bases remaining between them. In DNA, the CDR3 is TGTGCCAGCAAGAACCCGGGGAGGGATGGCTACACCTTC. Translation gives CASKNPGRDGYTF.

The V gene is TRBV19, the J gene TRBJ2-3; 11 bases match TRBD2. Germline V gives CDR1 LNHDA, CDR2 SQIVND (reference sequence). The CDR3 runs 18 residues. The trim removed 6 bases at V and 6 bases at J, leaving 17 bases unmatched. The CDR3 coding sequence is TGTGCCAGTAGCTTTTTTCACGACCGGACTAGCGGGCTCGATACGCAGTATTTT. Its translation: CASSFFHDRTSGLDTQYF.